The rows below give T cell receptor beta chains drawn from one sample of a study of lung T cells in sarcoidosis with Löfgren's syndrome. Each CDR3 protein is one row after TCRdb ran MiXCR on the reads. Of about 19,000 distinct CDR3 sequences listed, 21% are singletons. Material: CD4+ T cells from bronchoalveolar lavage. The receptors here all came from a human donor with sarcoidosis (Löfgren's syndrome or another form), or a control subject (not recorded which). Both conserved end residues are part of each CDR3. A D gene is named only where the DNA matches it firmly. A row's size may be missing; if present it is once, few, many or a size class.

>TRBV2|TRBD2|-|TRBJ2-3
CASRAETSVTGTQYF
TGTGCCAGCAGGGCAGAAACTAGCGTAACGGGTACGCAGTATTTT
>TRBV24-1|-|many|TRBJ2-5
CATKDEWGETQYF
TGTGCCACCAAGGACGAGTGGGGAGAGACCCAGTACTTC
>TRBV10-2|TRBD1|few|TRBJ2-5
CASRTGKIGETQYF
TGCGCCAGCAGGACAGGGAAGATCGGAGAGACCCAGTACTTC
>TRBV29-1|-|-|TRBJ1-1
CSVGKGPLGEAFF
TGCAGCGTTGGGAAGGGGCCGTTGGGTGAAGCTTTCTTT
>TRBV5-5|TRBD2|-|TRBJ2-1
CASSQGLAGIYSYNEQFF
TGTGCCAGCAGCCAAGGACTAGCGGGGATTTACTCCTACAATGAGCAGTTCTTC
>TRBV3-1|TRBD2|many|TRBJ2-7
CASSPRGLAGGSSYEQYF
TGTGCCAGCAGCCCCCGAGGGCTAGCGGGAGGATCCTCCTACGAGCAGTACTTC
>TRBV7-6|-|medium-sized|TRBJ2-1
CASSLAGDKYNEQFF
TGTGCCAGCAGCTTAGCAGGGGACAAGTACAATGAGCAGTTCTTC
>TRBV20-1|-|many|TRBJ2-7
CSAIGGSYEQYF
TGCAGTGCTATAGGAGGTTCCTACGAGCAGTACTTC
>TRBV10-2|-|many|TRBJ2-3
CASSVRGGDTQYF
TGCGCCAGCAGTGTTAGGGGTGGAGATACGCAGTATTTT
>TRBV7-2|-|-|TRBJ1-1
CASNPGNRNTEAFF
TGTGCCAGCAACCCCGGGAACCGGAACACTGAAGCTTTCTTT
>TRBV6-1|TRBD2|medium-sized|TRBJ2-1
CAGAGRNNEQFF
TGTGCCGGAGCGGGGAGGAACAATGAGCAGTTCTTC
>TRBV18|TRBD2|few|TRBJ2-5
CASSPGLAGGPEETQYF
TGTGCCAGCTCACCAGGACTAGCGGGAGGTCCGGAAGAGACCCAGTACTTC
>TRBV6-1|-|many|TRBJ2-7
CASRSTRYEQYF
TGTGCCAGCAGAAGCACCCGATACGAGCAGTACTTC
>TRBV28|TRBD1|many|TRBJ1-4
CASSLSRQGANEKLFF
TGTGCCAGCAGTTTATCCCGACAGGGGGCTAATGAAAAACTGTTTTTT
>TRBV7-9|TRBD2|many|TRBJ2-3
CASSFIERGDTQYF
TGTGCCAGCAGCTTTATAGAGCGGGGAGATACGCAGTATTTT
>TRBV6-1|-|many|TRBJ2-3
CASSPRLDTQYF
TGTGCCAGCAGCCCCCGGCTGGATACGCAGTATTTT
>TRBV20-1|TRBD2|-|TRBJ2-2
CSARAPTSGGTGELFF
TGCAGTGCTAGAGCTCCGACTAGCGGGGGGACCGGGGAGCTGTTTTTT
>TRBV10-3|-|few|TRBJ1-2
CAISESQFRNYGYTF
TGTGCCATCAGTGAGTCGCAGTTTCGTAACTATGGCTACACCTTC
>TRBV20-1|-|many|TRBJ1-2
CSASYAAANYGYTF
TGCAGTGCTAGTTATGCAGCGGCTAACTATGGCTACACCTTC
>TRBV29-1|TRBD1|-|TRBJ1-1
CSAGDRGNTEAFF
TGCAGCGCCGGGGACAGGGGGAACACTGAAGCTTTCTTT
>TRBV7-2|-|medium-sized|TRBJ1-4
CASSSSDLGEKLFF
TGTGCCAGCAGCTCTTCAGACCTCGGGGAAAAACTGTTTTTT
>TRBV20-1|-|medium-sized|TRBJ2-2
CSARDFGQDTGELFF
TGCAGTGCTAGAGATTTCGGACAAGACACCGGGGAGCTGTTTTTT
>TRBV7-8|-|few|TRBJ2-6
CASSLYGVSKGANVLTF
TGTGCCAGCAGCTTATATGGGGTATCGAAGGGGGCCAACGTCCTGACTTTC
>TRBV12-3/TRBV12-4|TRBD1|few|TRBJ2-7
CASRAGTDYEQYF
TGTGCCAGCAGGGCCGGGACAGACTACGAGCAGTACTTC
>TRBV25-1|TRBD1|medium-sized|TRBJ1-1
CASSEPRQGGTEAFF
TGTGCCAGCAGTGAACCCAGACAGGGGGGCACTGAAGCTTTCTTT
>TRBV30|-|few|TRBJ1-5
CACNIQGLGRHQPQHF
TGTGCCTGCAATATACAGGGTTTGGGAAGGCATCAGCCCCAGCATTTT
>TRBV20-1|-|many|TRBJ2-3
CSARDEDTQYF
TGCAGTGCTAGAGATGAGGATACGCAGTATTTT
>TRBV10-2|-|-|TRBJ2-3
CASSAGGSTDTQYF
TGCGCCAGCAGTGCTGGCGGAAGCACAGATACGCAGTATTTT
>TRBV3-1|-|-|TRBJ1-1
CASTPEVGITEAFF
TGTGCCAGCACCCCAGAGGTGGGGATCACTGAAGCTTTCTTT
>TRBV4-3|-|many|TRBJ2-7
CASSQGLGGSYEQYF
TGCGCCAGCAGCCAAGGACTAGGGGGCTCCTACGAGCAGTACTTC
>TRBV6-1|-|medium-sized|TRBJ2-6
CASSEQGSAGANVLTF
TGTGCCAGCAGTGAACAGGGGAGCGCTGGGGCCAACGTCCTGACTTTC
>TRBV12-3/TRBV12-4|-|many|TRBJ2-7
CASSLGGSYEQYF
TGTGCCAGCAGTTTGGGGGGCTCCTACGAGCAGTACTTC
>TRBV7-2|-|medium-sized|TRBJ2-5
CASSLSGRTQYF
TGTGCCAGCAGCTTATCAGGGAGGACCCAGTACTTC
>TRBV7-9|TRBD2|many|TRBJ2-3
CASSQGTSSDTQYF
TGTGCCAGCAGCCAAGGGACTAGCAGTGATACGCAGTATTTT
>TRBV12-3/TRBV12-4|-|many|TRBJ2-3
CASSSRVPDTQYF
TGTGCCAGCAGTTCCAGGGTCCCAGATACGCAGTATTTT
>TRBV5-5|TRBD2|few|TRBJ2-3
CASSFSTSGFRTDTQYF
TGTGCCAGCAGCTTTTCAACTAGCGGGTTTCGCACAGATACGCAGTATTTT
>TRBV5-6|-|few|TRBJ1-1
CASSRLDSLNTEAFF
TGTGCCAGCAGCCGCTTGGACAGCCTGAACACTGAAGCTTTCTTT
>TRBV6-2/TRBV6-3|-|-|TRBJ2-7
CASSRGAGRFSYEQYF
TGTGCCAGCAGCCGCGGGGCAGGGAGGTTTAGCTACGAGCAGTACTTC
>TRBV7-9|-|few|TRBJ2-7
CASMGSHEQYF
TGTGCCAGCATGGGGTCCCACGAGCAGTACTTC
>TRBV28|-|many|TRBJ1-5
CASRSGTSTYSNQPQHF
TGTGCCAGCAGGTCCGGGACATCGACTTATAGCAATCAGCCCCAGCATTTT
>TRBV24-1|-|many|TRBJ2-2
CATSGGPGYANTGELFF
TGTGCCACCAGTGGCGGTCCAGGGTACGCGAACACCGGGGAGCTGTTTTTT
>TRBV6-6|-|-|TRBJ1-3
CASGQPSSGSTIYF
TGTGCCAGCGGACAGCCGAGCTCTGGAAGCACCATATATTTT
>TRBV6-1|-|many|TRBJ1-6
CASIPRAASYAPLHF
TGTGCCAGCATCCCTAGGGCGGCCTCCTATGCCCCCCTCCACTTT
>TRBV7-3|-|many|TRBJ2-1
CASSADSGYNEQFF
TGTGCCAGCAGCGCGGATAGCGGTTACAATGAGCAGTTCTTC
>TRBV7-2|-|many|TRBJ1-1
CASSLERNTEAFF
TGTGCCAGCAGCTTGGAAAGGAACACTGAAGCTTTCTTT
>TRBV4-1|-|once|TRBJ1-1
CASSQSPGASENTGAFF
TGCGCCAGCAGCCAGAGCCCCGGGGCCTCGGAGAACACTGGAGCTTTCTTT
>TRBV7-2|TRBD1|medium-sized|TRBJ1-1
CASSIRQGSAEAFF
TGTGCCAGCAGCATCAGACAGGGATCGGCTGAAGCTTTCTTT
>TRBV5-4|-|many|TRBJ2-3
CASRRTDTQYF
TGTGCCAGCCGTAGGACAGATACGCAGTATTTT
>TRBV12-3/TRBV12-4|-|many|TRBJ1-1
CASSYRGGNTEAFF
TGTGCCAGCAGTTATCGGGGAGGCAACACTGAAGCTTTCTTT
>TRBV7-3|-|many|TRBJ2-2
CASSFDRGELFF
TGTGCCAGCAGCTTTGATCGGGGGGAGCTGTTTTTT
>TRBV20-1|-|medium-sized|TRBJ1-2
CSVTGYGYTF
TGCAGTGTGACAGGCTATGGCTACACCTTC
>TRBV7-2|TRBD2|many|TRBJ2-3
CASSLDSGTTDTQYF
TGTGCCAGCAGCTTAGATAGCGGGACAACAGATACGCAGTATTTT